A selection of T cell receptor beta chains follows, all from one sample in a study of shared clonotypes between healthy human individuals. The data were produced by immunoSEQ multiplex PCR, yet TCRdb's version contains in-frame clones alone and is incomplete. The sample gives about 1.5 million clones, over 95% of which show up once; about 1% is in the top ten. What was sequenced was naive CD4+ T cells sorted from blood. These receptors came from a man aged 25 to 40 in good health. Both conserved end residues are part of each CDR3. Each record gives: D gene, clone size, V gene, J gene, CDR3 DNA, CDR3 protein. The D gene is left open where the match is weak. Some rows mark clone size as missing; the rest say once, few, many or name a class of expanded clone.

TRBD2	.	TRBV6-1	TRBJ2-5	TGTGCCAGCAGTGAATGGAGAGGGGGACTAGCGGGAGGCCGGTACCAAGAGACCCAGTACTTC	CASSEWRGGLAGGRYQETQYF
TRBD2	.	TRBV27	TRBJ2-1	TGTGCCAGCAGTTTCTCGGCGGGAGGGCAGAATGAGCAGTTCTTC	CASSFSAGGQNEQFF
TRBD2	once	TRBV15	TRBJ2-7	TGTGCCACCAGCAGAGTCCTATTACGCGGGGGGGCTTCCTACGAGCAGTACTTC	CATSRVLLRGGASYEQYF
.	.	TRBV10-3	TRBJ1-1	TGTGCCATCACCGGGACACCTAACACTGAAGCTTTCTTT	CAITGTPNTEAFF
.	once	TRBV5-5	TRBJ2-1	TGTGCCAGCAGCTCTTGGGAGTCCTACAATGAGCAGTTCTTC	CASSSWESYNEQFF
.	.	TRBV19	TRBJ2-3	TGTGCCAGTAGTATCTTGGCGAGGACAGATACGCAGTATTTT	CASSILARTDTQYF
.	once	TRBV5-4	TRBJ2-3	TGTGCCAGCAGCTCGTACACAGATACGCAGTATTTT	CASSSYTDTQYF
.	.	TRBV15	TRBJ1-4	TGTGCCACCAGCAGAGATCAAAGTGTGGGATGGGCAGCTAATGAAAAACTGTTTTTT	CATSRDQSVGWAANEKLFF
.	.	TRBV27	TRBJ2-3	TGTGCCAGCAGTCGGATCCTCACAGATACGCAGTATTTT	CASSRILTDTQYF
TRBD2	.	TRBV9	TRBJ2-2	TGTGCCAGCAGCGCCCGGACTAGCGGGAGAACGATCACCGGGGAGCTGTTTTTT	CASSARTSGRTITGELFF